This T cell receptor (beta chain) is from a study of shared clonotypes between healthy human individuals. Germline values: CDR1 GTSNPN, CDR2 SVGIG (reference sequence). V lost 7 bases, J lost 0 bases, and 19 bases lay in between. The CDR3 sequence is 15 residues long. CD4+ cell separation produced CD45RA+ naive and CD45RA-negative memory subsets. Here immunoSEQ multiplex PCR was the method, and the copy in TCRdb shows in-frame clones only, minus some. The table includes roughly 2.4 million clones, almost 96% detected once. The sample comprised naive CD4+ T cells sorted from blood. Subset specified: CD45RA+ positively selected. The chain recombines TRBV30 with TRBJ2-7; TRBD1 is a possible D gene (8 bases). This clonotype was obtained from a young man in good health. The CDR3 DNA sequence: TGTGCCTCAATGGGGGGGGACAGGAGCTCCTACGAGCAGTACTTC. Amino acids: CASMGGDRSSYEQYF.